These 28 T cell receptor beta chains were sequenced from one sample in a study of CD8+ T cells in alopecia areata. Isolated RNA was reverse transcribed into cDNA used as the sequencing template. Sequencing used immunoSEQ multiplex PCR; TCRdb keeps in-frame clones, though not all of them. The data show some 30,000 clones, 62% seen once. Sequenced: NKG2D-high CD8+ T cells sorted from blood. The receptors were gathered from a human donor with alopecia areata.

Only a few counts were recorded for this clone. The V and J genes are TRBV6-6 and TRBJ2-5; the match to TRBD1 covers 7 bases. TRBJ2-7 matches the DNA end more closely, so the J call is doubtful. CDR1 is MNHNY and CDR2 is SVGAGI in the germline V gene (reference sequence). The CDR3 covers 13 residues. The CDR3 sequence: CASSYQGAYEQYF. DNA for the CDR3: TGTGCCAGCAGTTACCAGGGGGCCTACGAGCAGTACTTC.

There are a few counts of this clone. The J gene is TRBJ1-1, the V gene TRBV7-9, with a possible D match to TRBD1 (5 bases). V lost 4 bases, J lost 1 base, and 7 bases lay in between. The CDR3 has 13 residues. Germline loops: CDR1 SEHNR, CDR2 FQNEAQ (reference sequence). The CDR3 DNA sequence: TGTGCCAGCAGCTATCAGGGGAACACTGAAGCTTTCTTT. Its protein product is CASSYQGNTEAFF.

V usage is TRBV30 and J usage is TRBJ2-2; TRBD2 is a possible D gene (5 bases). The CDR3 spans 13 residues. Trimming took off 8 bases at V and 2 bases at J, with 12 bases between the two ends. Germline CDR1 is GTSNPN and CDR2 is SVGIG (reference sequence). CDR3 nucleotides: TGTGCCCGGATGAGGGCTAACACCGGGGAGCTGTTTTTT. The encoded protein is CARMRANTGELFF.

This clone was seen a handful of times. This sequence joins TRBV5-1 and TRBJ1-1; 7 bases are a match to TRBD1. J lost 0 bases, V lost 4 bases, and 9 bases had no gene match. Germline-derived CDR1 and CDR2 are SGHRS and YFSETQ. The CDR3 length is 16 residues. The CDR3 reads CASSPDRTGVNTEAFF. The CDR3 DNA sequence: TGCGCCAGCAGCCCCGACCGAACAGGGGTGAACACTGAAGCTTTCTTT. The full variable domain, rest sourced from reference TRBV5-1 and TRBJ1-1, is KAGVTQTPRYLIKTRGQQVTLSCSPISGHRSVSWYQQTPGQGLQFLFEYFSETQRNKGNFPGRFSGRQFSNSRSEMNVSTLELGDSALYLCASSPDRTGVNTEAFFGQGTRLTVV.

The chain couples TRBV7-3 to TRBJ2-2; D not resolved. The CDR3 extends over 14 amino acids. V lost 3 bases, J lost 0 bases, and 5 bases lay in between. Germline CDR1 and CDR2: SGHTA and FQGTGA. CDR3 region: CASSFTSNTGELFF. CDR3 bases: TGTGCCAGCAGCTTTACTTCGAACACCGGGGAGCTGTTTTTT.

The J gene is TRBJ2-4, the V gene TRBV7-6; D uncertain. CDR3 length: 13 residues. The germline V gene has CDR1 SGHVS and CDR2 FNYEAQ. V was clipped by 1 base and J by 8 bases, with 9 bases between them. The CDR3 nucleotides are TGTGCCAGCAGCTTAGACATGGCGGACATTCAGTACTTC. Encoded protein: CASSLDMADIQYF.

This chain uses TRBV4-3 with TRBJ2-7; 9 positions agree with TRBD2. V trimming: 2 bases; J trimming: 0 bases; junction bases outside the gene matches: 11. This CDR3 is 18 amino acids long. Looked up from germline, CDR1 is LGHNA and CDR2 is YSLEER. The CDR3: CASSQRAHSGGFSYEQYF. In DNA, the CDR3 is TGCGCCAGCAGCCAAAGGGCCCATAGCGGGGGTTTCTCCTACGAGCAGTACTTC.

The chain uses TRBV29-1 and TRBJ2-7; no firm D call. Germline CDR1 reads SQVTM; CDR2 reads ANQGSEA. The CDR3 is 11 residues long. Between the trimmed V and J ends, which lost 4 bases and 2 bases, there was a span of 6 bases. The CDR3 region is CSVVTTYEQYF. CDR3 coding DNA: TGCAGCGTTGTGACAACCTACGAGCAGTACTTC.

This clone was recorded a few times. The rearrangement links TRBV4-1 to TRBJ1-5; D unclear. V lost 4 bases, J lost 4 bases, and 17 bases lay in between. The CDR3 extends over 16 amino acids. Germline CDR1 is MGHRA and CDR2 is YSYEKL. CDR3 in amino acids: CASSLSSGRTNQPQHF. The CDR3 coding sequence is TGCGCCAGCAGCCTAAGCTCGGGCAGGACGAATCAGCCCCAGCATTTT.

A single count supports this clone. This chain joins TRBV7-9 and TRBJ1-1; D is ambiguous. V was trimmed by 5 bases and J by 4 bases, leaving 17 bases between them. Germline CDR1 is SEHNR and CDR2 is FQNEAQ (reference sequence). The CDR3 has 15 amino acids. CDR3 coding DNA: TGTGCCAGCAGCCGTATTGACCTCGGTGCCACTGAAGCTTTCTTT. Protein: CASSRIDLGATEAFF.

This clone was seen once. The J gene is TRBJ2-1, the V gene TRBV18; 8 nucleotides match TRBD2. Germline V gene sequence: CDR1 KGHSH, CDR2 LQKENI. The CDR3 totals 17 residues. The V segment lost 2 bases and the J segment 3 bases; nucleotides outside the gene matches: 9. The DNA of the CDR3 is TGTGCCAGCTCACCATCATCACCGGGACTAGGCTACAATGAGCAGTTCTTC. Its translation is CASSPSSPGLGYNEQFF.

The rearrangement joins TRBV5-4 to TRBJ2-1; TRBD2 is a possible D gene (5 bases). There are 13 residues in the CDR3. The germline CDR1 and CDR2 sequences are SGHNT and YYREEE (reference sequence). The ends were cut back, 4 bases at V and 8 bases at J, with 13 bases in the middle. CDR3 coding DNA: TGTGCCAGCAGCCCGCGGGTGGGTGATGAGCAGTTCTTC. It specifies CASSPRVGDEQFF.

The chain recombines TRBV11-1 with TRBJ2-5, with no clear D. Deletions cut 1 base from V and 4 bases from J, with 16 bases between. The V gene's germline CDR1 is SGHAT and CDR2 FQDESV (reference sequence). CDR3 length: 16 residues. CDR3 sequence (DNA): TGTGCCAGCAGCTTAGACTGGGTTCTTTTGGGAGAGACCCAGTACTTC. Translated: CASSLDWVLLGETQYF.

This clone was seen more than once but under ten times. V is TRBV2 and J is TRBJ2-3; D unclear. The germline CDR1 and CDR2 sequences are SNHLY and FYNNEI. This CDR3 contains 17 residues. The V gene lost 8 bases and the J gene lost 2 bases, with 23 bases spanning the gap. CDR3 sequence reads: CASLGARIAAPTDTQYF. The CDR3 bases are TGTGCCAGCTTAGGTGCGAGGATTGCTGCCCCCACAGATACGCAGTATTTT.

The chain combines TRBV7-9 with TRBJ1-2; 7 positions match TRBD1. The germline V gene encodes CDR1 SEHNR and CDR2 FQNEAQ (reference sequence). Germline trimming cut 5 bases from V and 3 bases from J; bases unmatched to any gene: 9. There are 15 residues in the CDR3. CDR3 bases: TGTGCCAGCAGCCCCGGACAGGCCTTTGACTATGGCTACACCTTC. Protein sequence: CASSPGQAFDYGYTF.

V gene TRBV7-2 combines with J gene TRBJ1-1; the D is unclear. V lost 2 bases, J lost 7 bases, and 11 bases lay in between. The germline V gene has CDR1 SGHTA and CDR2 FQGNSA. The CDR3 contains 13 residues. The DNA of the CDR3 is TGTGCCAGCAGCTTATCTTTGACGGATGAAGCTTTCTTT. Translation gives CASSLSLTDEAFF. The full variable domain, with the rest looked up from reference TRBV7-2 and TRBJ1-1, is GAGVSQSPSNKVTEKGKDVELRCDPISGHTALYWYRQSLGQGLEFLIYFQGNSAPDKSGLPSDRFSAERTGGSVSTLTIQRTQQEDSAVYLCASSLSLTDEAFFGQGTRLTVV.

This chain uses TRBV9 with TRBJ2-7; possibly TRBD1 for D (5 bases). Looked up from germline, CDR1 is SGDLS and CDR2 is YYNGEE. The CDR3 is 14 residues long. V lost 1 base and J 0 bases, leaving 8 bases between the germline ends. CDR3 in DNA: TGTGCCAGCAGCGTACACAGGAACTCCTACGAGCAGTACTTC. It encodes CASSVHRNSYEQYF.

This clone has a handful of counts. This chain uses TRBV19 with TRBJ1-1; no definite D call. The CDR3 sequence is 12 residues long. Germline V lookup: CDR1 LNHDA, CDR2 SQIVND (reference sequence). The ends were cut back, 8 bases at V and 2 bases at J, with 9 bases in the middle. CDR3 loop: CASQSGNTEAFF. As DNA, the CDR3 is TGTGCCAGTCAGTCGGGAAACACTGAAGCTTTCTTT.

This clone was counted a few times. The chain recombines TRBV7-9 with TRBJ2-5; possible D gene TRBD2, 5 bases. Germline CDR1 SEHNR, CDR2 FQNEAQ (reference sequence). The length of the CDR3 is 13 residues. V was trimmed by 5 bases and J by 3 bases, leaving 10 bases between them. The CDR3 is CASSPREEETQYF. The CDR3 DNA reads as TGTGCCAGCAGCCCCCGGGAAGAAGAGACCCAGTACTTC.

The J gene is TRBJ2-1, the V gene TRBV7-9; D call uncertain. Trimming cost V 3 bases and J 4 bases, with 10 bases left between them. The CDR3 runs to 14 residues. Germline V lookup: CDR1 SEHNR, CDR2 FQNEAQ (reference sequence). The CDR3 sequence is CASSFPITYNEQFF. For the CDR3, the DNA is TGTGCCAGCAGCTTTCCGATCACTTACAATGAGCAGTTCTTC.

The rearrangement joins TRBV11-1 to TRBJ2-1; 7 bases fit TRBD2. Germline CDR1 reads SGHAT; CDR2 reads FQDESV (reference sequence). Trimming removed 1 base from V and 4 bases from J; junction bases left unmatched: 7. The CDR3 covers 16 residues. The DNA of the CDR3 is TGTGCCAGCAGCTTAGGCCAGCGGGGCTTTTACAATGAGCAGTTCTTC. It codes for CASSLGQRGFYNEQFF.

The CDR3 region is CASSLGGDRSSYEQYF. The CDR3 DNA is TGTGCCAGCAGCTTAGGGGGGGACAGGAGCTCCTACGAGCAGTACTTC. This chain uses TRBV11-2 with TRBJ2-7; 8 bases match TRBD1. CDR1 and CDR2 (germline): SGHAT, FQNNGV. This CDR3 has 16 amino acids. V shed 1 base and J 0 bases; nucleotides not matched to a gene: 5.

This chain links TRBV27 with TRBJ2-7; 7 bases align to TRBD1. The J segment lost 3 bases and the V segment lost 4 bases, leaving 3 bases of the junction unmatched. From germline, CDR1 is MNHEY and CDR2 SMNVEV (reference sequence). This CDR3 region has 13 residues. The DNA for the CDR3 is TGTGCCAGCAGTTGGGGACAGTACTACGAGCAGTACTTC. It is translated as CASSWGQYYEQYF.

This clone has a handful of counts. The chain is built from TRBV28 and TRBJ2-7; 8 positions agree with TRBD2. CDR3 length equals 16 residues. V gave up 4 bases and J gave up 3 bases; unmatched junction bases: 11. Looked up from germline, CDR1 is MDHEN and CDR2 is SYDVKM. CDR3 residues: CASSSRGGSEFYEQYF. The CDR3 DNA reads TGTGCCAGCAGTTCCCGGGGGGGGTCCGAATTCTACGAGCAGTACTTC.

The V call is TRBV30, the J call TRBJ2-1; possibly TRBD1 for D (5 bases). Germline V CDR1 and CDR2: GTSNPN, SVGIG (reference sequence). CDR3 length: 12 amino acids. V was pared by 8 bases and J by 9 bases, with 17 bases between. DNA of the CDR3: TGTGCCACGTACATAGGGGCAAGTGAGCAGTTCTTC. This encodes CATYIGASEQFF.

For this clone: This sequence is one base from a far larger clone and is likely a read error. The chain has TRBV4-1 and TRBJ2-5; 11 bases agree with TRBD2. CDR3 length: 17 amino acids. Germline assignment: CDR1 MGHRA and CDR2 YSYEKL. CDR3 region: CATSPPVGLADQETQYF. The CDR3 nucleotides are TGCGCCACCAGCCCCCCGGTGGGACTAGCGGACCAAGAGACCCAGTACTTC.

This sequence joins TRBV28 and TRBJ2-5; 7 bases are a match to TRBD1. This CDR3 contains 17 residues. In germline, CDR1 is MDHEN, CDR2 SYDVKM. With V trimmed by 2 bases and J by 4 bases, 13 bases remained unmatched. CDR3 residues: CASSLPLRQGWGETQYF. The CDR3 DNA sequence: TGTGCCAGCAGTTTACCCCTTCGACAGGGTTGGGGAGAGACCCAGTACTTC.

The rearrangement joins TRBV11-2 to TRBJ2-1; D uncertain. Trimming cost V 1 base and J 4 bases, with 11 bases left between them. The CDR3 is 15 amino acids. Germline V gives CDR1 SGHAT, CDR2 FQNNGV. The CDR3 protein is CASSLAVAEYNEQFF. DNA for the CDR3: TGTGCCAGCAGCTTAGCCGTGGCGGAGTACAATGAGCAGTTCTTC.